A single sample is the source of the 11 T cell receptor beta chains below, sequenced in a study of OX40 agonist ivuxolimab in advanced cancers. TCRdb keeps only in-frame clones here, not all; method: immunoSEQ multiplex PCR. The sample yields roughly 30,000 clones, approximately 91% seen once. The material was CD4+ or CD8+ T cells sorted from blood, obtained in a trial of the OX40 agonist ivuxolimab. These receptors came from an adult with an advanced solid tumor such as melanoma, head and neck, liver or kidney cancer.

The sample holds one count of this clone. The V and J genes are TRBV7-9 and TRBJ2-5, with TRBD2 identical over 14 bases. Trimming cost V 5 bases and J 4 bases; bases outside gene matches: 9. This CDR3 contains 17 residues. Germline V gene sequence: CDR1 SEHNR, CDR2 FQNEAQ (reference sequence). The CDR3 DNA follows: TGTGCCAGCAGCGTCCTTCCGGGGACTAGCGGGGGAGAGACCCAGTACTTC. It yields the protein CASSVLPGTSGGETQYF.

This clone was found once. The chain couples TRBV10-1 to TRBJ2-5, with D hard to call. The germline V gene encodes CDR1 WNHNN and CDR2 SYGVQD (reference sequence). The V and J ends lost 6 bases and 0 bases respectively, with 14 bases between them. The CDR3 is 15 amino acids. Written as DNA, the CDR3 is TGCGCCAGCAGCGCCCTTGGGGAAGACCAAGAGACCCAGTACTTC. This sequence encodes CASSALGEDQETQYF.

The rearrangement links TRBV11-2 to TRBJ1-6, with 8 bases fitting TRBD1. This CDR3 region has 15 residues. From germline, CDR1 is SGHAT and CDR2 FQNNGV. With V trimmed by 1 base and J by 7 bases, 3 bases remained unmatched. The CDR3 DNA is TGTGCCAGCAGCTTAGGGGCAGGGGGCAATTCACCCCTCCACTTT. Its protein product is CASSLGAGGNSPLHF.

The table lists this clone with a count of one. The genes are TRBV11-2 and TRBJ1-1; TRBD1 matches at 11 bases. The CDR3 covers 15 residues. V was pared by 5 bases and J by 3 bases, with 5 bases of the junction left unmatched. Germline loops: CDR1 SGHAT, CDR2 FQNNGV. CDR3 protein: CASSPWDRGDTEAFF. For the CDR3, the DNA is TGTGCCAGCAGCCCGTGGGACAGGGGGGACACTGAAGCTTTCTTT. Together with reference TRBV11-2 and TRBJ1-1, the CDR3 gives the full variable domain: EAGVAQSPRYKIIEKRQSVAFWCNPISGHATLYWYQQILGQGPKLLIQFQNNGVVDDSQLPKDRFSAERLKGVDSTLKIQPAKLEDSAVYLCASSPWDRGDTEAFFGQGTRLTVV.

This clone was seen a single time. The genes are TRBV5-5 and TRBJ2-2, with D perhaps matching TRBD2 (5 bases). The CDR3 runs to 15 residues. CDR1 is SGHKS and CDR2 is YYEKEE in the germline V gene (reference sequence). V dropped 4 bases and J dropped 2 bases, with 12 bases sitting between them. The CDR3 loop is CASSRVEGNTGELFF. The CDR3 DNA reads as TGTGCCAGCAGCCGGGTAGAGGGCAACACCGGGGAGCTGTTTTTT. Full variable domain (rest looked up from reference TRBV5-5 and TRBJ2-2): DAGVTQSPTHLIKTRGQQVTLRCSPISGHKSVSWYQQVLGQGPQFIFQYYEKEERGRGNFPDRFSARQFPNYSSELNVNALLLGDSALYLCASSRVEGNTGELFFGEGSRLTVL.

The chain recombines TRBV7-9 with TRBJ2-7; tentative D call: TRBD1 (5 bases). Trimming removed 4 bases at V and 1 base at J, with 11 bases between. The length of the CDR3 is 14 residues. CDR1 SEHNR and CDR2 FQNEAQ come from the germline V gene (reference sequence). This CDR3 is CASSSPGNSYEQYF. CDR3 DNA sequence: TGTGCCAGCAGCTCCCCAGGGAATTCCTACGAGCAGTACTTC.

The chain combines TRBV28 with TRBJ2-3; no clear D gene. V was clipped by 3 bases and J by 2 bases, with 9 bases between them. Germline-derived CDR1 and CDR2 are MDHEN and SYDVKM. This CDR3 has 14 residues. The chain's CDR3 is CASSLNLSTDTQYF. The CDR3 region has the DNA TGTGCCAGCAGTTTGAACCTTTCCACAGATACGCAGTATTTT. Based on the CDR3 plus reference TRBV28 and TRBJ2-3, the full variable domain is DVKVTQSSRYLVKRTGEKVFLECVQDMDHENMFWYRQDPGLGLRLIYFSYDVKMKEKGDIPEGYSVSREKKERFSLILESASTNQTSMYLCASSLNLSTDTQYFGPGTRLTVL.

The rearrangement links TRBV11-2 to TRBJ2-3, with 10 bases aligning to TRBD2. The ends lost 1 base at V and 2 bases at J; junction bases unmatched: 6. Germline CDR1 reads SGHAT; CDR2 reads FQNNGV. The length of the CDR3 is 17 residues. CDR3 sequence reads: CASSLGLAGAHTDTQYF. Here the CDR3 DNA reads TGTGCCAGCAGCTTAGGGCTAGCGGGGGCCCACACAGATACGCAGTATTTT.

In this sample, this clone turned up once. J is TRBJ2-1 and V is TRBV5-4; D is unclear. Trimming stripped 1 base from V and 8 bases from J, with 4 bases between. The CDR3 contains 11 residues. Per the germline V gene, CDR1 is SGHNT and CDR2 is YYREEE (reference sequence). The CDR3 sequence is CASSLHDEQFF. DNA of the CDR3: TGTGCCAGCAGCTTGCATGATGAGCAGTTCTTC.

The chain uses TRBV7-9 and TRBJ1-1; D is uncertain. The CDR3 is 11 residues long. Germline V gives CDR1 SEHNR, CDR2 FQNEAQ (reference sequence). V lost 5 bases and J 2 bases, leaving 3 bases between the germline ends. The CDR3 reads CASSLNTEAFF. In DNA form, the CDR3 reads TGTGCCAGCAGCCTCAACACTGAAGCTTTCTTT.

The V gene is TRBV2, the J gene TRBJ2-7, with D tentatively TRBD1 (6 bases). V was cut by 8 bases and J by 2 bases, with 10 bases left in between. Germline CDR1 and CDR2: SNHLY and FYNNEI. The CDR3 spans 12 residues. CDR3 nucleotide sequence: TGTGCCAGCGGGGGCGCACCCTACGAGCAGTACTTC. As protein: CASGGAPYEQYF.